Sequencing of this TCR beta chain was carried out in a study of blood T cells in healthy people across ages. This clonotype showed up just a few times. Using a J-beta primer mix together with a sample-barcoded 5' primer, a second PCR was run for roughly 6 to 12 cycles. Paired-end reads containing CDR3 totaled no fewer than 3 million for each sample. In TCRdb, the 5' RACE reads were re-called with MiXCR into one record per CDR3 protein. The table has fewer than 600,000 distinct CDR3 sequences, around a quarter seen once. CDR1 and CDR2 from the germline V gene are SNHLY and FYNNEI. The CDR3 runs 14 residues. Losses at the gene ends were 6 bases for V and 7 bases for J; bases not matched to a gene: 8. Another study also made use of these data, one on T cells of mothers and their children.

The chain has TRBV2 and TRBJ1-4; the match to TRBD1 covers 7 bases. The sample was blood. The source is a boy aged 2-9 years in good health. The CDR3 reads CASSRQGIGEKLFF. The CDR3 DNA is TGTGCCAGCAGCAGACAGGGAATAGGTGAAAAACTGTTTTTT. The whole variable domain, filled in from reference TRBV2 and TRBJ1-4, reads EPEVTQTPSHQVTQMGQEVILRCVPISNHLYFYWYRQILGQKVEFLVSFYNNEISEKSEIFDDQFSVERPDGSNFTLKIRSTKLEDSAMYFCASSRQGIGEKLFFGSGTQLSVL.